This TCR beta chain emerged from a study of control samples from healthy donors and cancer patients. Per the germline V gene, CDR1 is SGHRS and CDR2 is YFSETQ. After removal of 0 bases from V and 1 base from J, the junction contained 10 bases not matched to a gene. The CDR3 spans 19 residues. Produced via immunoSEQ multiplex PCR; TCRdb's table is partial and in-frame only. Of 85,000 to 100,000 clones listed, more than 85% are singletons. The TCR sequence derives from a man younger than 30 in good health. Sample: blood. V usage is TRBV5-1 and J usage is TRBJ2-7; 13 nucleotides line up with TRBD2. CDR3 sequence: CASSLERTSGSTSSYEQYF. The DNA of the CDR3 is TGCGCCAGCAGCTTGGAGAGGACTAGCGGGAGCACTTCTTCCTACGAGCAGTACTTC.